The clone carrying this T cell receptor beta chain was picked up a small number of times. Its antigen is unidentified. A multiplex PCR was run with 60 Vbeta primers and 13 Jbeta primers. Using immunoSEQ multiplex PCR, the repertoire was profiled, and TCRdb retains in-frame clones only, with some absent. The table records 140,000 to 150,000 clones, 61% of them present only once. These data come from a study of cytomegalovirus exposure and HLA in healthy donors. Per germline, CDR1 MNHNS and CDR2 SASEGT. The CDR3 extends over 15 amino acids. J was trimmed by 5 bases and V by 0 bases; bases with no gene match: 4. Study results and limitations: Prior analysis indicated that the majority of TCR beta V segments exhibited productivity approximately 87% or approximately 30% of the time. In most subjects, TCR beta sequences reportedly gave accurate predictions of HLA-A and HLA-B alleles.

The gene calls are TRBV6-1 and TRBJ2-5; 9 bases agree with TRBD1. The specimen was PBMCs. The sequence was collected from a male donor in good health and CMV-seronegative. The chain's CDR3 is CASSEAGQGWETQYF. For the CDR3, the DNA is TGTGCCAGCAGTGAAGCGGGACAGGGTTGGGAGACCCAGTACTTC.